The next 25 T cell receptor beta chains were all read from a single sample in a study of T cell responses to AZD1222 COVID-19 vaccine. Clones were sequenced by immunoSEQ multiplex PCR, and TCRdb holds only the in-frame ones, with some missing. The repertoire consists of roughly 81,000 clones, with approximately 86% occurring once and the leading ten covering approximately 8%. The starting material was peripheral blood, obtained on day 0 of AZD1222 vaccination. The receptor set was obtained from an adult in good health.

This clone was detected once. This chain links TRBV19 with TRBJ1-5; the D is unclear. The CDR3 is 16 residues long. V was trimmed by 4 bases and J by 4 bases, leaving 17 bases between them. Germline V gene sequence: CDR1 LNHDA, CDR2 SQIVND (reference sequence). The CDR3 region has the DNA TGTGCCAGTAGTAAGTCCGGTTCATCCCAAAATCAGCCCCAGCATTTT. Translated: CASSKSGSSQNQPQHF.

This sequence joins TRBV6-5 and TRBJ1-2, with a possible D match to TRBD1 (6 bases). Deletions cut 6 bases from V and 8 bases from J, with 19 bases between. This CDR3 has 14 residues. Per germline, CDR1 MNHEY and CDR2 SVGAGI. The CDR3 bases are TGTGCCAGCAGACGCGAAAGGCAGGGGCGCGGCTACACCTTC. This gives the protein CASRRERQGRGYTF.

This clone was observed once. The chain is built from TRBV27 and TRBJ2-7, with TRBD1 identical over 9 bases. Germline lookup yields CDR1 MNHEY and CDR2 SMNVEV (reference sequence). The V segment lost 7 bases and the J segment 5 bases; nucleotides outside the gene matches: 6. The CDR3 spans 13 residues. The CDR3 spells CASKGQGIHEQYF. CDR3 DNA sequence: TGTGCCAGCAAAGGACAGGGGATCCACGAGCAGTACTTC.

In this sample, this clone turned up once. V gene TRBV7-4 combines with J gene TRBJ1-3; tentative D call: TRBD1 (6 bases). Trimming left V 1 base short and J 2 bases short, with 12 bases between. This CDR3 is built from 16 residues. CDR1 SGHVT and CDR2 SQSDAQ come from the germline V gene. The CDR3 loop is CASSLVAGATGNTIYF. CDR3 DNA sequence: TGTGCCAGCAGCTTAGTGGCGGGGGCAACTGGAAACACCATATATTTT. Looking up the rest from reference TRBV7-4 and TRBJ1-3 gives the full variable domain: GAGVSQSPRYKVAKRGRDVALRCDSISGHVTLYWYRQTLGQGSEVLTYSQSDAQRDKSGRPSGRFSAERPERSVSTLKIQRTEQGDSAVYLCASSLVAGATGNTIYFGEGSWLTVV.

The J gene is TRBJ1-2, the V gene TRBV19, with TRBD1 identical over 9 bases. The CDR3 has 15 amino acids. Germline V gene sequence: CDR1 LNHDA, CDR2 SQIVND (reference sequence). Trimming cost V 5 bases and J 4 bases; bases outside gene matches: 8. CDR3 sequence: CASSVGTGHLYGYTF. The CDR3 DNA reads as TGTGCCAGTAGTGTCGGGACAGGGCACCTCTATGGCTACACCTTC.

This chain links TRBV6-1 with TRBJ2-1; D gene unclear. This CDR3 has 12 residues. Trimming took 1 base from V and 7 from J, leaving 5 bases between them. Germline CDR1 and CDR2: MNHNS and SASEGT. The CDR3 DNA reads TGTGCCAGCAGTGAAGTCCGGAATGAGCAGTTCTTC. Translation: CASSEVRNEQFF.

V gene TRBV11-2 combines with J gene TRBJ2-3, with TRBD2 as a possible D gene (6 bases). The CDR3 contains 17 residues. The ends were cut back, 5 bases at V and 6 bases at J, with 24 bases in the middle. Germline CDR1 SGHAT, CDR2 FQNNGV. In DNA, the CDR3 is TGTGCCAGCAGCAACATAGTGGCCGTTTGGGAGGAGGATACGCAGTATTTT. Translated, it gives CASSNIVAVWEEDTQYF.

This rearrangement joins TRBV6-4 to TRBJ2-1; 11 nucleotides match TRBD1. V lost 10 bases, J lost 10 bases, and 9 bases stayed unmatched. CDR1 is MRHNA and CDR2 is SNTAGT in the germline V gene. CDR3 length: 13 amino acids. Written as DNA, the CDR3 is TGTGCCACCAATTCCGGGACAGGGGGAGAGCAGTTCTTC. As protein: CATNSGTGGEQFF.

CDR3 region: CASSVDSNYGYTF. Written as DNA, the CDR3 is TGTGCCAGCAGCGTTGACAGCAACTATGGCTACACCTTC. The chain links TRBV9 to TRBJ1-2, with D maybe TRBD1 (5 bases). CDR3 length equals 13 residues. Per the germline V gene, CDR1 is SGDLS and CDR2 is YYNGEE. Trimming took 2 bases from V and 2 from J, leaving 7 bases between them.

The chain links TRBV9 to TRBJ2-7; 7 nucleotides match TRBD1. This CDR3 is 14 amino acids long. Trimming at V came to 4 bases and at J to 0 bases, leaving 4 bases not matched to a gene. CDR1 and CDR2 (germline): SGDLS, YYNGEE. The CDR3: CASSKGGRSYEQYF. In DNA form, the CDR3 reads TGTGCCAGCAGCAAAGGGGGCCGCTCCTACGAGCAGTACTTC.

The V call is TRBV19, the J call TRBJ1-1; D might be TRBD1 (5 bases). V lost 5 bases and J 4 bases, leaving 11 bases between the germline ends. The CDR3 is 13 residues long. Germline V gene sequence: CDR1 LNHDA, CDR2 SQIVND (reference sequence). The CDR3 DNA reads TGTGCCAGTAGTGAGGGGAGCGGCACTGAAGCTTTCTTT. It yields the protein CASSEGSGTEAFF. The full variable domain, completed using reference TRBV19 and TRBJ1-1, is DGGITQSPKYLFRKEGQNVTLSCEQNLNHDAMYWYRQDPGQGLRLIYYSQIVNDFQKGDIAEGYSVSREKKESFPLTVTSAQKNPTAFYLCASSEGSGTEAFFGQGTRLTVV.

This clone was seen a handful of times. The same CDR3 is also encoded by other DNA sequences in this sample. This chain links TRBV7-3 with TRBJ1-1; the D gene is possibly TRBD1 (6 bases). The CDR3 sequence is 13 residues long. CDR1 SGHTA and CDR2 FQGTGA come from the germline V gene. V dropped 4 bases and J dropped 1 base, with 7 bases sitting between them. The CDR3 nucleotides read TGTGCCAGCAGCTCGGGACAGAACACTGAAGCTTTCTTT. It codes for CASSSGQNTEAFF.

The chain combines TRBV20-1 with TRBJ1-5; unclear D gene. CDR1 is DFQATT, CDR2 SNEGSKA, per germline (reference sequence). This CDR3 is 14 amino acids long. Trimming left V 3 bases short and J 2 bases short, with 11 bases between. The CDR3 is CSASATYRNQPQHF. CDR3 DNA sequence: TGCAGTGCTAGTGCGACATACCGCAATCAGCCCCAGCATTTT.

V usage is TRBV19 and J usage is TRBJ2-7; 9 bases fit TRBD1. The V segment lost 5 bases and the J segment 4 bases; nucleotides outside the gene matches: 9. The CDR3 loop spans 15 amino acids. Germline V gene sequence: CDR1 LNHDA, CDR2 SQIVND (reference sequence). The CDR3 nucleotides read TGTGCCAGTAGTTTCCCCGGGACAGGGCCATACGAGCAGTACTTC. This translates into CASSFPGTGPYEQYF.

CDR3 region: CASRREGDEQYF. DNA of the CDR3: TGTGCCAGCAGGCGAGAAGGGGACGAGCAGTACTTC. The rearrangement uses TRBV2 and TRBJ2-7, with D tentatively TRBD1 (5 bases). The V end was cut by 6 bases, the J end by 5 bases, with 11 bases between. The CDR3 is 12 residues long. Looked up from germline, CDR1 is SNHLY and CDR2 is FYNNEI.

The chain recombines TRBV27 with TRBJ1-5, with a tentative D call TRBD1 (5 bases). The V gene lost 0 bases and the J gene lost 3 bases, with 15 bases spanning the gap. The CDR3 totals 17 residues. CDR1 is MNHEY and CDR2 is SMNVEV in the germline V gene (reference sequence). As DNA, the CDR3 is TGTGCCAGCAGTTTATCCGGGATTCGAGGGGCCAATCAGCCCCAGCATTTT. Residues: CASSLSGIRGANQPQHF.

This CDR3 reads CASSLGTGEEGEAFF. The CDR3 DNA reads TGTGCCAGCAGCTTGGGGACAGGGGAAGAGGGTGAAGCTTTCTTT. The rearrangement joins TRBV5-6 to TRBJ1-1; 9 nucleotides line up with TRBD1. V was pared by 0 bases and J by 7 bases, with 7 bases of the junction left unmatched. CDR3 length: 15 residues. Germline values: CDR1 SGHDT, CDR2 YYEEEE.

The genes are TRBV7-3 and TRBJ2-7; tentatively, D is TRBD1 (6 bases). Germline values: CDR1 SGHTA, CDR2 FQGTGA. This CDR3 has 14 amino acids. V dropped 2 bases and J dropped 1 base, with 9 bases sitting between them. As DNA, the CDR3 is TGTGCCAGCAGCTTAGGCAGGGGATCCTACGAGCAGTACTTC. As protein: CASSLGRGSYEQYF. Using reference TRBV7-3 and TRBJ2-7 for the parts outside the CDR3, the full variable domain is GAGVSQTPSNKVTEKGKYVELRCDPISGHTALYWYRQSLGQGPEFLIYFQGTGAADDSGLPNDRFFAVRPEGSVSTLKIQRTERGDSAVYLCASSLGRGSYEQYFGPGTRLTVT.

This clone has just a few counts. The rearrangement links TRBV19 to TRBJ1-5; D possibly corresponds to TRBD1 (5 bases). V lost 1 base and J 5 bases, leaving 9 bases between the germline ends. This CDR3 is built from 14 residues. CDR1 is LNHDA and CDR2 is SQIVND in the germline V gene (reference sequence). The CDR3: CASSIGGSDQPQHF. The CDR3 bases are TGTGCCAGTAGTATAGGGGGCAGCGATCAGCCCCAGCATTTT.

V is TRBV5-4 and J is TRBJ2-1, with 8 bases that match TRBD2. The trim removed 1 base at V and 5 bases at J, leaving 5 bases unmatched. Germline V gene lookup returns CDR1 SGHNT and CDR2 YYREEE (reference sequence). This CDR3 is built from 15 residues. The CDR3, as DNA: TGTGCCAGCAGCTTGAGGCTAGCGGGTAACAATGAGCAGTTCTTC. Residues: CASSLRLAGNNEQFF.

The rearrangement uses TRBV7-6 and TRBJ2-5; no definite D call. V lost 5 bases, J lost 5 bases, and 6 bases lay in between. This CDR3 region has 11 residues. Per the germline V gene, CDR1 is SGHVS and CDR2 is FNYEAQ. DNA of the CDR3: TGTGCCAGCAGCGCTCGGGAGACCCAGTACTTC. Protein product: CASSARETQYF.

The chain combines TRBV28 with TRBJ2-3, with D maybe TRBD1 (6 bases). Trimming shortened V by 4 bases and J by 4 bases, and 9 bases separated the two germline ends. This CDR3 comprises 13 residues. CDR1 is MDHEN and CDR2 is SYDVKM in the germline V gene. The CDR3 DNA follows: TGTGCCAGCAGTTCTGAGGGGGCAGATACGCAGTATTTT. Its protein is CASSSEGADTQYF.

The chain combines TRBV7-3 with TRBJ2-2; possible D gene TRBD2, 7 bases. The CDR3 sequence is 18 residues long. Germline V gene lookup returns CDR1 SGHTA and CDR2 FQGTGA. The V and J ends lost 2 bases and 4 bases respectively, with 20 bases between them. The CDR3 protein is CASSLVGGAEGSTGELFF. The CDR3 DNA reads TGTGCCAGCAGCTTAGTAGGGGGGGCCGAGGGCAGCACCGGGGAGCTGTTTTTT.

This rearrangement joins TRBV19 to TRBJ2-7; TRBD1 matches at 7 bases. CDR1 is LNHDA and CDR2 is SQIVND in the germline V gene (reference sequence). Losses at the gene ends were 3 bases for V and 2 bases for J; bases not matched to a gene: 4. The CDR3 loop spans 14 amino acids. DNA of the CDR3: TGTGCCAGTAGTATCAGGGGGTTTACCTACGAGCAGTACTTC. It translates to CASSIRGFTYEQYF.

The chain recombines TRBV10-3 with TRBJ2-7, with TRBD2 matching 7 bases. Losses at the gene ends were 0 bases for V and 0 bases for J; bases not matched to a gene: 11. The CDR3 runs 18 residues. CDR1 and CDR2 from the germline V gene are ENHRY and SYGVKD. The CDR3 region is CAISESLGGPPSSYEQYF. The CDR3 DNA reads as TGTGCCATCAGTGAGTCTCTGGGAGGGCCCCCTAGCTCCTACGAGCAGTACTTC.